The source of this TCR beta chain is a study of T cell repertoires in cytomegalovirus infection. On the study more broadly: It was the public TCR beta signatures that indicated both CMV infection and matching HLA type.

V lost 2 bases, J lost 12 bases, and 5 bases lay in between. Per the germline V gene, CDR1 is DFQATT and CDR2 is SNEGSKA (reference sequence). The CDR3 contains 9 residues. From the reads, TCRdb called clonotypes with MiXCR, one entry per CDR3 protein. The data show hundreds of thousands of distinct CDR3 sequences, with roughly a quarter seen just once and under 8.5% held by the top ten. The sequence was obtained from a human donor in good health (CMV status not recorded). Some clones in this sample may be carry-over from other donors' samples. The sample comprised CD8+ T cells from PBMCs. J is TRBJ2-1 and V is TRBV20-1; tentative D call: TRBD1 (5 bases). DNA for the CDR3: TGCAGTGCTAGAAGGGGGCAGTTCTTC. Amino acid sequence: CSARRGQFF.